The 8 T cell receptor beta chains below come from one sample, sequenced in a study of PD-L1 blockade in urothelial cancer. Assay used: immunoSEQ multiplex PCR; TCRdb lists only in-frame clones, some missing. In the table there are tens of thousands of clones, around 90% of which are singletons. Documented time point: peripheral blood 6 weeks after treatment start. This sample comprised PBMCs, obtained around atezolizumab (anti-PD-L1) treatment. The receptors stem from a woman of 80 years or more with urothelial cancer.

The chain combines TRBV27 with TRBJ2-7, with TRBD1 as a possible D gene (5 bases). Germline values: CDR1 MNHEY, CDR2 SMNVEV (reference sequence). The CDR3 runs 11 residues. Deletions cut 6 bases from V and 3 bases from J, with 6 bases between. CDR3 DNA sequence: TGTGCCAGCAGGCAGGGCTACGAGCAGTACTTC. It encodes CASRQGYEQYF.

This clone came up once. The chain uses TRBV10-1 and TRBJ2-3; TRBD1 might be the D (5 bases). This CDR3 comprises 12 residues. Trimming left V 6 bases short and J 6 bases short, with 10 bases between. Germline V gene data show CDR1 as WNHNN and CDR2 as SYGVQD (reference sequence). CDR3 amino acids: CASSQGFDTQYF. CDR3 DNA sequence: TGCGCCAGCAGCCAGGGATTCGATACGCAGTATTTT.

This clone appeared once. This chain uses TRBV5-6 with TRBJ2-3; D possibly corresponds to TRBD1 (6 bases). The germline gives CDR1 SGHDT, CDR2 YYEEEE. This CDR3 contains 16 residues. The V end was cut by 0 bases, the J end by 4 bases, with 15 bases between. CDR3 DNA: TGTGCCAGCAGCTTGGACGTCAGGGGAAGCGCAGATACGCAGTATTTT. As protein: CASSLDVRGSADTQYF.

V gene TRBV2 combines with J gene TRBJ1-5, with a weak D call TRBD1 (6 bases). With 5 bases removed from V and 0 bases from J, the gap between germline ends came to 8 bases. Germline loops: CDR1 SNHLY, CDR2 FYNNEI. The CDR3 has 14 amino acids. CDR3 sequence (DNA): TGTGCCAGCAGTAGGACAGATAGCAATCAGCCCCAGCATTTT. It specifies CASSRTDSNQPQHF.

V and J are TRBV29-1 and TRBJ2-7, with 10 nucleotides matching TRBD2. The CDR3 runs to 17 residues. Germline V lookup: CDR1 SQVTM, CDR2 ANQGSEA. The V and J ends lost 6 bases and 5 bases, in that order; junction bases with no gene match: 19. CDR3 sequence: CSVGGVAGGYDRDEQYF. The CDR3 DNA follows: TGCAGCGTGGGGGGTGTAGCGGGAGGTTACGATAGGGACGAGCAGTACTTC.

V and J are TRBV19 and TRBJ2-3; D is undetermined. The CDR3 runs 13 residues. The V gene lost 4 bases and the J gene lost 4 bases, with 9 bases spanning the gap. Germline CDR1 and CDR2: LNHDA and SQIVND (reference sequence). CDR3 region: CASSTPPPDTQYF. In nucleotides, the CDR3 is TGTGCCAGTAGTACCCCCCCTCCAGATACGCAGTATTTT.

The chain employs TRBV9 and TRBJ2-6; D ambiguous. The CDR3 is 14 residues long. In germline, CDR1 is SGDLS, CDR2 YYNGEE. The V gene lost 1 base and the J gene lost 3 bases, with 5 bases spanning the gap. The DNA for the CDR3 is TGTGCCAGCAGCGTATCGGTTGGGGCCAACGTCCTGACTTTC. Protein product: CASSVSVGANVLTF.

This clone was observed a single time. The gene calls are TRBV5-4 and TRBJ2-1; TRBD2 is a possible D gene (6 bases). Germline CDR1 SGHNT, CDR2 YYREEE (reference sequence). CDR3 length equals 17 residues. Trimming pared 4 bases from V and 2 bases from J, leaving 19 bases between. Written as DNA, the CDR3 is TGTGCCAGCAGCCCCGGGAGCCCTACCGGGACCTACAATGAGCAGTTCTTC. It codes for CASSPGSPTGTYNEQFF.